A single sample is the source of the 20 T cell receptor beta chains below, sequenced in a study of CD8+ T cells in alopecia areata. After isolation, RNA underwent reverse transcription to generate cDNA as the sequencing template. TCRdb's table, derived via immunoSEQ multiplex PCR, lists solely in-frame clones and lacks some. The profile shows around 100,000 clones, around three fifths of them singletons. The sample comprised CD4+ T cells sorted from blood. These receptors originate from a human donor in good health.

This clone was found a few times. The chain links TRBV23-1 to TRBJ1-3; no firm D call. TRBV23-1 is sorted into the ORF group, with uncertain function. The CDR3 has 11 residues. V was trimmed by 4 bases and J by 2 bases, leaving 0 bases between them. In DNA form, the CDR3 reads TGCGCCAGCAGTCCTGGAAACACCATATATTTT. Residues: CASSPGNTIYF.

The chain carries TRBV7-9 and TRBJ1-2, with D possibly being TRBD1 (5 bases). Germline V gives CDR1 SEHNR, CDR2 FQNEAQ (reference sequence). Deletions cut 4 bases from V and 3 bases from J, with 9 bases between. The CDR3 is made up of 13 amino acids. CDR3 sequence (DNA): TGTGCCAGCAGCTCGGGACTGGACTATGGCTACACCTTC. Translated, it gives CASSSGLDYGYTF.

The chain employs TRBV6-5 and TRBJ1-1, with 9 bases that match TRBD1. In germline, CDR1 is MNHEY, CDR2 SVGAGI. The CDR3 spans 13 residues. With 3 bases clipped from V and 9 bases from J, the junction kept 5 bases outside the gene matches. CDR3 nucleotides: TGTGCCAGCAGTTATACCGGGACAGGGAAAGCTTTCTTT. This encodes CASSYTGTGKAFF.

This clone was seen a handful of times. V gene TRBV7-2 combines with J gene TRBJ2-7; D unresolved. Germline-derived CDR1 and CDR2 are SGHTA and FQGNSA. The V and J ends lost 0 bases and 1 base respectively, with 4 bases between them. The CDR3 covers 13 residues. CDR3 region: CASSLAWSYEQYF. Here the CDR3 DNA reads TGTGCCAGCAGCTTAGCGTGGTCCTACGAGCAGTACTTC.

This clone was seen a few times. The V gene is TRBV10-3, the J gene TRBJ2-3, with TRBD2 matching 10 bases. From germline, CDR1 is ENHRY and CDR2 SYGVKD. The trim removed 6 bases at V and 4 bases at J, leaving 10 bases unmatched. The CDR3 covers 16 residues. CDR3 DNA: TGTGCCATCAGCGTGGGACTAAGCGGGGGGGCAGATACGCAGTATTTT. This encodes CAISVGLSGGADTQYF.

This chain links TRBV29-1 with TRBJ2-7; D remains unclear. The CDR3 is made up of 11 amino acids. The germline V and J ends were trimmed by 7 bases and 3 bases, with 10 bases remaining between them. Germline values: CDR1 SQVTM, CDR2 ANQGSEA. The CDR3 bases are TGCAGCGGCAAAGTGAACTACGAGCAGTACTTC. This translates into CSGKVNYEQYF.

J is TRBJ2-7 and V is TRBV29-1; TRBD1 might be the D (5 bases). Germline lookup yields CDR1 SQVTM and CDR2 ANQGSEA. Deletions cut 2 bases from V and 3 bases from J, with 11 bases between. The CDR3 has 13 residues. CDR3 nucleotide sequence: TGCAGCGTTGAATCCCCACAGGACTACGAGCAGTACTTC. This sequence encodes CSVESPQDYEQYF.

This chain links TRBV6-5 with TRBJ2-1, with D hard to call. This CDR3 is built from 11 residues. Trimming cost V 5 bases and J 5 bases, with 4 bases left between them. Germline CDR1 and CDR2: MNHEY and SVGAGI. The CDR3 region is CASSANNEQFF. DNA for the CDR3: TGTGCCAGCAGTGCAAACAATGAGCAGTTCTTC.

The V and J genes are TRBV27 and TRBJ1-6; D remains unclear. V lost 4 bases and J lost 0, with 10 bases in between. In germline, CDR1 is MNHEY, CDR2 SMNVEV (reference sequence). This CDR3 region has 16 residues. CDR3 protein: CASSSTAGSYNSPLHF. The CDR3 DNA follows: TGTGCCAGCAGTTCGACGGCGGGCTCCTATAATTCACCCCTCCACTTT.

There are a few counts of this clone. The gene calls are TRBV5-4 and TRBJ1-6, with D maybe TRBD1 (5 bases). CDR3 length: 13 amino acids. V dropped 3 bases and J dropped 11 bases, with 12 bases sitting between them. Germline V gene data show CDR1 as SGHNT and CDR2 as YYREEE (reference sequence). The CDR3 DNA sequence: TGTGCCAGCAGCTACCAGAGGGGAACACCCCTCCACTTT. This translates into CASSYQRGTPLHF.

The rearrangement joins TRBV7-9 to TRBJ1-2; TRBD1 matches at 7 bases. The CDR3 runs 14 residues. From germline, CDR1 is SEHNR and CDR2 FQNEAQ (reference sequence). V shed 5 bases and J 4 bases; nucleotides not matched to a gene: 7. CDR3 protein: CASSLRDSPYGYTF. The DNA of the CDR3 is TGTGCCAGCAGCCTACGGGACAGCCCCTATGGCTACACCTTC.

As DNA, the CDR3 is TGTGCCAGCAGCTCTGCATCGAACAATCAGCCCCAGCATTTT. Translation gives CASSSASNNQPQHF. This chain uses TRBV7-9 with TRBJ1-5; D remains ambiguous. This CDR3 has 14 amino acids. V was clipped by 4 bases and J by 3 bases, with 10 bases between them. Germline CDR1 reads SEHNR; CDR2 reads FQNEAQ (reference sequence).

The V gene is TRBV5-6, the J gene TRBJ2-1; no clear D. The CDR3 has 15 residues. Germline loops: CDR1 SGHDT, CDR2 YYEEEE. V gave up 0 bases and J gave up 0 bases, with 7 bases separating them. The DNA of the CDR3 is TGTGCCAGCAGCTTGGGGCCAAGCTCCTACAATGAGCAGTTCTTC. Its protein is CASSLGPSSYNEQFF.

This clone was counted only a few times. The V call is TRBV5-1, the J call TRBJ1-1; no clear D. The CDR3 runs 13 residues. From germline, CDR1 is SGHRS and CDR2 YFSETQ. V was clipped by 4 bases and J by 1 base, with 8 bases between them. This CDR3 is CASSQRWNTEAFF. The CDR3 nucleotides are TGCGCCAGCAGCCAGAGGTGGAACACTGAAGCTTTCTTT.

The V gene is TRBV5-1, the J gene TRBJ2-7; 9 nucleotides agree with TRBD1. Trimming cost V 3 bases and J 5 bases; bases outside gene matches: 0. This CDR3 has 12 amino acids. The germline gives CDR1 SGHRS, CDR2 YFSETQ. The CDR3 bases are TGCGCCAGCAGCTGGGACAGGGACGAGCAGTACTTC. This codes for CASSWDRDEQYF.

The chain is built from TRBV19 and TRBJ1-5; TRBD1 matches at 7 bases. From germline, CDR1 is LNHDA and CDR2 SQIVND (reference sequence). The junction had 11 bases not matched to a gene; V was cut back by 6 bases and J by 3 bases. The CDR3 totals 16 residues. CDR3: CASRRQGVENNQPQHF. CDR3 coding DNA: TGTGCCAGTAGACGACAGGGAGTGGAAAACAATCAGCCCCAGCATTTT.

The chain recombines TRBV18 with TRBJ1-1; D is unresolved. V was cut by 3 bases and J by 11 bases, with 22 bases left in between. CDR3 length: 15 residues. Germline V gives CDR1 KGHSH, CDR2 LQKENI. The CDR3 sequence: CASSPVGRIQNKAFF. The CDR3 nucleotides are TGTGCCAGCTCACCTGTCGGGCGGATTCAGAATAAGGCTTTCTTT.

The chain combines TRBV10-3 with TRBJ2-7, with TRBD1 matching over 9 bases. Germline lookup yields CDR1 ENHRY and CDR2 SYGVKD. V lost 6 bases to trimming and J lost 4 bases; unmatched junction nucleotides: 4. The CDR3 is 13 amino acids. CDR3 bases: TGTGCCATCAGCGGGACAGGGACGTACGAGCAGTACTTC. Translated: CAISGTGTYEQYF.

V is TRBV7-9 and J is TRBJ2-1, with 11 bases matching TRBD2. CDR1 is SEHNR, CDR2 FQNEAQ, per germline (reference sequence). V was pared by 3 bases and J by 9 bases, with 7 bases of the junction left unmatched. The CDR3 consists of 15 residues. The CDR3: CASSLVSGGAGEQFF. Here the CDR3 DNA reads TGTGCCAGCAGCTTGGTTAGCGGGGGGGCCGGTGAGCAGTTCTTC.

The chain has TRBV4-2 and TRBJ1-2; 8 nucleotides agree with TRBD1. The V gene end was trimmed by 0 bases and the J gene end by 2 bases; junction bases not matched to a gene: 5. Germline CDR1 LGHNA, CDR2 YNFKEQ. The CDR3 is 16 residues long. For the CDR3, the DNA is TGTGCCAGCAGCCAAGAGTGGACAGGGCAGAACTATGGCTACACCTTC. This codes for CASSQEWTGQNYGYTF.